The entry below describes one TCR beta chain. A few counts support this clonotype. Its antigen target is currently unknown. The record has no base qualities; no much larger clone is one base away. These data are taken from a study of T cells after yellow fever vaccination (dated by TCRdb to between 2017 and 2020). With respect to the entire study: The SMART-Seq v4 Ultra Low Input RNA kit was used to prepare libraries from fractions with low cell numbers. The cohort comprised two healthy male donors, one aged 18 to 29 and one aged 30 to 40 years. Bulk TCR alpha and beta repertoires were sequenced longitudinally to track T-cell clones before and after primary and booster YFV17D yellow fever vaccination. Blood was collected at multiple timepoints before and after primary and secondary immunization, and bulk PBMC replicates and cell subsets were isolated. The full study reports these points: The study included only a couple of donors, which limits how far the findings can be generalized. Because abundant contaminating clonotypes from the bulk population could be contained in FACS-sorted repertoires, computational filtering was required. A small share of clonotypes was detected in both CD4 and CD8 compartments, with the overlap likely arising from convergent recombination. The secondary T-cell response was weaker than the primary response but faster, peaking on day 5 instead of day 15. Most clones expanded after primary vaccination (around 96% of CD4 and approximately 86% of CD8) were re-detected after the booster, suggesting that broad memory maintenance occurred.

In light of the paper, this sample's treatment or condition label describes: live attenuated yellow fever vaccine strain. At every blood-draw timepoint, two biological replicates of bulk PBMCs were collected. PBMCs were isolated from peripheral blood using a standard Ficoll-Paque protocol. TriZol was used to extract RNA from bulk PBMCs, CD4 and CD8 fractions, and dextramer-positive and dextramer-negative fractions. Spanning cysteine to phenylalanine, the CDR3 consists of 14 amino acids. This entry keeps only the CDR3 DNA: 42 bases, framed from base 1. CDR1 SGHDT and CDR2 YYEEEE were looked up in the germline V gene. Relative to germline, V is missing 4 bases and J is missing 4 bases, with 5 bases of the junction outside any gene match. Sequencing took place on an Illumina NovaSeq 6000. TCR cDNA was synthesized by 5'RACE template switching, through which a universal primer site and unique molecular identifiers were introduced. cDNA synthesis was primed from both the TCR alpha and TCR beta constant segments. Two PCR steps were used to amplify libraries, with sample barcodes and sequencing adapters being added in the second step. Sequencing of the libraries was done on either Illumina HiSeq 2500 (2x100 bp) or NovaSeq (2x150 bp). As for the authors' bioinformatics: MIGEC handled demultiplexing of reads and collapsing into UMI consensus sequences, while MiXCR performed V(D)J alignment. Vaccine-responding clonotypes were defined with edgeR using replicate PBMC samples, requiring FDR below 0.01 and a log2 fold change above 5 up to day 15. Each bulk clonotype was labeled CD4 or CD8 based on which sequenced repertoire, CD4 or CD8, contained the clonotype at higher abundance. TCRdb trimmed public reads at Q25 via fastp, called clones via MiXCR and kept in-frame beta chains. For every CDR3 protein sequence, its rows merge into one entry that carries the most common genes and DNA. TCRdb's processing, not the authors' own work, is the source of the V and J calls. This sample gives 400,000 to 450,000 distinct CDR3 sequences in total; around a sixth of them show up just once. Of the sample, 15% to 20% falls within the top ten clones.

This receptor was identified in a man aged 18 to 35 who received the YFV17D yellow fever vaccine. The receptor chain draws on TRBV5-6 and TRBJ2-5, with 9 middle bases fitting TRBD1. The source material was PBMCs, sampled before the yellow fever booster vaccination. The CDR3 is CASSGRTGAETQYF. The DNA sequence follows: TGTGCCAGCAGCGGTCGGACAGGGGCAGAGACCCAGTACTTC.